This TCR beta chain was identified during a study of T cell repertoires in cytomegalovirus infection. Overall study context: Public signatures in TCR beta pointed to CMV infection and matching HLA type.

This clonotype was seen more than once but under ten times. Its antigen is undetermined. The CDR3 is made up of 15 amino acids. Germline lookup yields CDR1 SEHNR and CDR2 FQNEAQ (reference sequence). Trimming took off 5 bases at V and 4 bases at J, with 17 bases between the two ends. Study-wide results and limits: Cumulative frequency of public TCR beta families picked out carriers of CMV plus the relevant HLA. Clonotypes of TCR beta that were HLA-C-restricted and CMV-specific dominated the ex vivo response.

TCRdb called the reads again in MiXCR, with one record for every CDR3 protein. The profile shows approximately 150,000 distinct CDR3 sequences, less than 25% of them singletons. The clonotype was recovered from a human donor in good health (CMV status not recorded). Some clones in this sample may be carry-over from other donors' samples. The chain is built from TRBV7-9 and TRBJ1-2; a possible D gene is TRBD1 (6 bases). The sequenced sample was CD8+ T cells from cultured PBMCs, obtained from culture after CMV antigen stimulation. Here the CDR3 reads CASSGTGSPTYGYTF. CDR3 coding DNA: TGTGCCAGCAGCGGTACAGGGAGCCCTACCTATGGCTACACCTTC.